A single sample gave rise to the 20 T cell receptor beta chains below, sequenced in a study of neurological immune-mediated disorders. TCRdb ran MiXCR on the 5' RACE reads and lists one entry per CDR3 protein. The sample has 35,000 to 45,000 distinct CDR3 sequences, roughly 14% seen once; the top ten hold more than 20%. Sequences were obtained from PBMCs. These receptors came from a woman aged 45-59 years with HTLV-1-associated myelopathy (HAM/TSP).

This chain connects TRBV12-3 or TRBV12-4 to TRBJ1-5; TRBD1 aligns across 7 bases. The CDR3 has 14 residues. The trim removed 4 bases at V and 4 bases at J, leaving 4 bases unmatched. The CDR3 nucleotides read TGTGCCAGCAGTTACGAGACAGGGAATCAGCCCCAGCATTTT. This translates into CASSYETGNQPQHF.

The DNA of the CDR3 is TGTGCCAGCAGCTTAGATGTGATGGGGAAATCGCAGTATTTT. Its protein product is CASSLDVMGKSQYF. The J gene is TRBJ2-3, the V gene TRBV7-2; no clear D. Germline V gene data show CDR1 as SGHTA and CDR2 as FQGNSA. The V end lost 1 base, the J end lost 10 bases, and 15 bases lay between the germline ends. CDR3 length: 14 amino acids.

This clonotype is classed as medium-sized. The V and J genes are TRBV27 and TRBJ1-2, with D hard to call. The CDR3 runs 13 residues. In germline, CDR1 is MNHEY, CDR2 SMNVEV (reference sequence). Trimming left V 0 bases short and J 5 bases short, with 7 bases between. The CDR3 region has the DNA TGTGCCAGCAGTTTATCCCCCCTATATGGCTACACCTTC. Its translation: CASSLSPLYGYTF.

This clonotype was picked up many times. V gene TRBV29-1 combines with J gene TRBJ2-1, with D uncertain. Trimming pared 4 bases from V and 7 bases from J, leaving 20 bases between. Germline CDR1 reads SQVTM; CDR2 reads ANQGSEA. CDR3 size: 15 residues. This CDR3 is CSVAFSGSKGNEQFF. The CDR3 bases are TGCAGCGTTGCCTTTTCAGGATCCAAGGGTAATGAGCAGTTCTTC.

V gene TRBV4-3 combines with J gene TRBJ1-1, with D possibly matching TRBD1 (6 bases). Germline V gene sequence: CDR1 LGHNA, CDR2 YSLEER. V lost 0 bases, J lost 5 bases, and 16 bases lay in between. The CDR3 spans 16 residues. CDR3 sequence: CASSQEFSGAGTEAFF. The CDR3 DNA follows: TGCGCCAGCAGCCAAGAGTTTTCAGGGGCGGGGACTGAAGCTTTCTTT.

This clonotype was seen many times. The chain employs TRBV6-2 or TRBV6-3 and TRBJ2-7; D is ambiguous. Trimming left V 3 bases short and J 2 bases short, with 11 bases between. The CDR3 length is 14 residues. Germline CDR1 MNHEY, CDR2 SVGEGT. Here the CDR3 reads CASSYSLLTYEQYF. The DNA for the CDR3 is TGTGCCAGCAGTTATTCATTACTCACCTACGAGCAGTACTTC.

The sample holds one count of this clonotype. Since a much larger clone is just one base distant, this may be a read error. Here the CDR3 reads CSSSFPGETQYF. CDR3 in DNA: TGTTCCAGCAGTTTTCCGGGGGAGACCCAGTACTTC. The V gene is TRBV27, the J gene TRBJ2-5; D perhaps matches TRBD2 (5 bases). The CDR3 covers 12 residues. CDR1 is MNHEY and CDR2 is SMNVEV in the germline V gene (reference sequence).

This clonotype was seen many times. The chain carries TRBV20-1 and TRBJ1-2, with 10 nucleotides matching TRBD1. CDR1 and CDR2 from the germline V gene are DFQATT and SNEGSKA (reference sequence). The CDR3 runs 15 residues. V lost 5 bases to trimming and J lost 2 bases; unmatched junction nucleotides: 8. CDR3 in amino acids: CSAYGPGQGNYGYTF. CDR3 DNA: TGCAGTGCTTATGGTCCGGGACAGGGGAACTATGGCTACACCTTC.

The chain joins TRBV20-1 to TRBJ1-2, with TRBD1 matching over 9 bases. Germline V gene sequence: CDR1 DFQATT, CDR2 SNEGSKA (reference sequence). V shed 8 bases and J 0 bases; nucleotides not matched to a gene: 4. This CDR3 spans 13 amino acids. The CDR3 DNA follows: TGCAGTACGGACAGGGGACCTAACTATGGCTACACCTTC. It codes for CSTDRGPNYGYTF.

This clonotype occurred many times. J is TRBJ1-3 and V is TRBV7-3; D uncertain. The germline V gene has CDR1 SGHTA and CDR2 FQGTGA. V was cut by 2 bases and J by 0 bases, with 5 bases left in between. The CDR3 length is 14 residues. The CDR3 coding sequence is TGTGCCAGCAGCTTAGACGGCTCTGGAAACACCATATATTTT. This sequence encodes CASSLDGSGNTIYF.

The chain's CDR3 is CASSLDVRNTDTQYF. Here the CDR3 DNA reads TGCGCCAGCAGCTTGGATGTTAGGAACACAGATACGCAGTATTTT. The chain uses TRBV5-1 and TRBJ2-3, with no clear D. The germline CDR1 and CDR2 sequences are SGHRS and YFSETQ. V lost 0 bases, J lost 2 bases, and 10 bases lay in between. The CDR3 has 15 residues.

This clonotype came up many times. V usage is TRBV3-1 and J usage is TRBJ2-3; 12 bases agree with TRBD2. CDR1 is LGHDT, CDR2 YNNKEL, per germline (reference sequence). The V and J ends lost 0 bases and 3 bases, in that order; junction bases with no gene match: 1. The CDR3 contains 16 residues. This CDR3 is CASSQETSGGTDTQYF. CDR3 nucleotides: TGTGCCAGCAGCCAAGAGACTAGCGGGGGAACAGATACGCAGTATTTT.

On this clonotype itself: This CDR3 fails to terminate in the conserved phenylalanine or tryptophan, so it likely reflects a read error. The chain is built from TRBV5-1 and TRBJ1-2, with D unresolved. CDR1 and CDR2 (germline): SGHRS, YFSETQ. CDR3 length: 16 amino acids. V gave up 0 bases and J gave up 3 bases, with 15 bases separating them. CDR3: CASSLDPKGPDYGYTL. The CDR3 DNA sequence: TGCGCCAGCAGCTTGGACCCGAAAGGGCCCGACTATGGCTACACCTTA.

This clonotype was detected ten times or more. The rearrangement links TRBV12-3 or TRBV12-4 to TRBJ2-3; possible D gene TRBD2, 5 bases. V lost 1 base and J lost 5, with 10 bases in between. The CDR3 covers 14 residues. This CDR3 is CASSLGRAKDTQYF. In DNA form, the CDR3 reads TGTGCCAGCAGTTTAGGGCGGGCGAAAGATACGCAGTATTTT.

The rearrangement joins TRBV27 to TRBJ2-1; 13 bases fit TRBD2. The CDR3 consists of 14 residues. Germline CDR1 reads MNHEY; CDR2 reads SMNVEV (reference sequence). V gave up 6 bases and J gave up 6 bases; unmatched junction bases: 2. The CDR3 nucleotides read TGTGCCAGCAGACTAGCGGGGGGGCCCAATGAGCAGTTCTTC. It is translated as CASRLAGGPNEQFF.

This clonotype was recorded many times. The V call is TRBV6-1, the J call TRBJ2-7; 7 bases are a match to TRBD2. Trimming cost V 2 bases and J 7 bases; bases outside gene matches: 11. Germline CDR1 is MNHNS and CDR2 is SASEGT. This CDR3 comprises 15 residues. CDR3 protein: CASSERDYAAEEQYF. CDR3 in DNA: TGTGCCAGCAGTGAAAGGGACTACGCGGCGGAGGAGCAGTACTTC.

This clonotype was recorded at least ten times. The chain is built from TRBV6-5 and TRBJ1-1; TRBD1 is a possible D gene (5 bases). Trimming removed 10 bases at V and 1 base at J, with 13 bases between. Per germline, CDR1 MNHEY and CDR2 SVGAGI. The CDR3 has 13 amino acids. CDR3 region: CATFFGGNTEAFF. The CDR3 bases are TGTGCCACCTTTTTTGGGGGGAACACTGAAGCTTTCTTT.

This clonotype was seen more than once but under ten times. J is TRBJ2-3 and V is TRBV7-9; D is possibly TRBD1 (6 bases). With 4 bases removed from V and 0 bases from J, the gap between germline ends came to 14 bases. Germline assignment: CDR1 SEHNR and CDR2 FQNEAQ (reference sequence). The CDR3 runs 16 residues. Here the CDR3 reads CASSSRGITSTDTQYF. The CDR3, as DNA: TGTGCCAGCAGCTCCAGGGGCATTACTAGCACAGATACGCAGTATTTT.

At least ten counts were recorded for this clonotype. The rearrangement links TRBV20-1 to TRBJ2-7; a weak D match, TRBD1 (5 bases). CDR1 and CDR2 from the germline V gene are DFQATT and SNEGSKA (reference sequence). CDR3 length: 15 residues. V was shortened by 3 bases and J by 4 bases, with 19 bases between the two germline ends. The CDR3 bases are TGCAGTGCTAGCCCCATTATAATGCAGGGATACGAGCAGTACTTC. Translation: CSASPIIMQGYEQYF.

This clonotype appeared many times. The rearrangement links TRBV12-3 or TRBV12-4 to TRBJ1-2; TRBD1 is a possible D gene (6 bases). The CDR3 has 14 residues. The germline V and J ends were trimmed by 5 bases and 0 bases, with 10 bases remaining between them. CDR3 nucleotide sequence: TGTGCCAGCAGTCCAGGACAGTCTAACTATGGCTACACCTTC. Protein sequence: CASSPGQSNYGYTF.